Sequencing of this TCR beta chain was carried out in a study of cytomegalovirus exposure and HLA in healthy donors. Per the germline V gene, CDR1 is SEHNR and CDR2 is FQNEAQ (reference sequence). This CDR3 contains 14 residues. V shed 1 base, J shed 4 bases, and the junction held 3 bases outside the gene matches. Note on this clone: Antigen unknown.

General study results and limits: A later analysis linked a missense DCLRE1C variant to TCR beta V- and J-gene trimming. For most TCR beta V segments, an earlier analysis put the productive rate at about 87% or about 30% of the time.

The PCR employed 60 Vbeta primers together with 13 Jbeta primers. The protocol was immunoSEQ multiplex PCR, while the TCRdb copy is restricted to in-frame clones and leaves out a portion. The sample includes just over 150,000 clones, about three quarters of them seen just once. The chain has TRBV7-9 and TRBJ2-7; 8 bases are shared with TRBD1. The receptor was derived from a woman in her forties or fifties in good health and CMV-seropositive. Sequences were obtained from PBMCs. The DNA for the CDR3 is TGTGCCAGCAGCTTAGGGCAGGGGGCGTACGAGCAGTACTTC. It translates to CASSLGQGAYEQYF.